This section outlines one TCR beta chain sequence together with its context. Clones were sequenced by immunoSEQ multiplex PCR, and TCRdb holds only the in-frame ones, with some missing. This sample has about 55,000 clones, with over 75% found just once. This record comes from a study of blood T cell repertoires in COVID-19. Study summary: Collection of acute and convalescent COVID-19 samples took place in the United States, Italy and Spain. Nucleic acid was either cDNA or gDNA, and it came from T cells, B-cell-depleted T cells, or PBMCs.

The CDR3 runs to 17 residues. The germline V gene encodes CDR1 LNHNV and CDR2 YYDKDF (reference sequence). V lost 0 bases, J lost 2 bases, and 14 bases lay in between. The specimen was peripheral blood. The origin of this receptor is a man in his forties or fifties with acute or convalescent COVID-19. The chain joins TRBV15 to TRBJ1-3; D unresolved. CDR3 in amino acids: CATSRDVQSSPGNTIYF. Written as DNA, the CDR3 is TGTGCCACCAGCAGAGATGTCCAGTCGTCCCCTGGAAACACCATATATTTT.